The 5 T cell receptor beta chains listed next were all sequenced from one sample in a study of OX40 agonist ivuxolimab in advanced cancers. Generated by immunoSEQ multiplex PCR, the TCRdb table keeps only in-frame clones and is missing some. The profile shows approximately 77,000 clones, 92% of them singletons. Here the sequenced sample was CD4+ or CD8+ T cells sorted from blood, taken in a trial of the OX40 agonist ivuxolimab. The source is an adult with an advanced solid tumor such as melanoma, head and neck, liver or kidney cancer.

The CDR3 region is CASSPPWGAFYNEQFF. The CDR3 DNA sequence: TGTGCCAGTAGTCCCCCCTGGGGTGCTTTTTACAATGAGCAGTTCTTC. This rearrangement joins TRBV19 to TRBJ2-1; D is undetermined. This CDR3 is built from 16 residues. V dropped 5 bases and J dropped 4 bases, with 18 bases sitting between them. Germline V gene data show CDR1 as LNHDA and CDR2 as SQIVND (reference sequence).

CDR3 in amino acids: CASRNGGSHSYEQYF. The CDR3 DNA follows: TGTGCCAGCAGAAATGGGGGATCCCACTCCTACGAGCAGTACTTC. The chain joins TRBV28 to TRBJ2-7; tentatively, D is TRBD1 or TRBD2 (5 bases each). The CDR3 sequence is 15 residues long. With 6 bases removed from V and 0 bases from J, the gap between germline ends came to 15 bases. CDR1 and CDR2 from the germline V gene are MDHEN and SYDVKM.

Details on this clone: The sample holds other DNA sequences that translate to the same CDR3. The chain links TRBV6-5 to TRBJ2-7; 10 positions match TRBD2. J was trimmed by 5 bases and V by 2 bases; bases with no gene match: 3. There are 14 residues in the CDR3. Germline loops: CDR1 MNHEY, CDR2 SVGAGI. CDR3 sequence: CASSYSLAGDEQYF. CDR3 in DNA: TGTGCCAGCAGTTACAGCCTAGCGGGGGACGAGCAGTACTTC.

The chain joins TRBV27 to TRBJ1-2; D is unresolved. Germline CDR1 and CDR2: MNHEY and SMNVEV (reference sequence). The V end was cut by 2 bases, the J end by 3 bases, with 13 bases between. The CDR3 is 15 residues long. The CDR3 DNA reads TGTGCCAGCAGTTTACTTGCAGGTCGGGACTATGGCTACACCTTC. Translated, it gives CASSLLAGRDYGYTF.

The chain carries TRBV4-2 and TRBJ2-1; 7 bases fit TRBD2. The CDR3 is 16 amino acids. Looked up from germline, CDR1 is LGHNA and CDR2 is YNFKEQ. Unmatched junction bases numbered 7, after V lost 1 base and J lost 4 bases. The CDR3 bases are TGTGCCAGCAGCCAAGTTGGGGAGGGCAATTACAATGAGCAGTTCTTC. Translating it yields CASSQVGEGNYNEQFF.